The 12 T cell receptor beta chains reported below all come from one sample, sequenced in a study of shared clonotypes between healthy human individuals. Only in-frame clones appear in the TCRdb table, and some are missing; sequencing was by immunoSEQ multiplex PCR. The sample has more than 900,000 clones, 75% to 85% seen once. Sequencing was done on a sample of memory CD4+ T cells from PBMCs. This sample's subset: CD45RA-negative fraction. The receptors were sampled from a young man in good health. Some clones in this sample may be carry-over from other donors' samples.

This clone was recorded only once. The chain has TRBV7-2 and TRBJ2-7; 7 bases agree with TRBD1. The CDR3 totals 14 residues. Losses at the gene ends were 4 bases for V and 4 bases for J; bases not matched to a gene: 7. From germline, CDR1 is SGHTA and CDR2 FQGNSA. This CDR3 reads CASSSPGQPYEQYF. In nucleotides, the CDR3 is TGTGCCAGCAGCTCTCCGGGACAGCCGTACGAGCAGTACTTC.

The rearrangement joins TRBV7-2 to TRBJ2-1, with no clear D. CDR1 SGHTA and CDR2 FQGNSA come from the germline V gene. The V end lost 3 bases, the J end lost 8 bases, and 11 bases lay between the germline ends. The CDR3 totals 13 residues. CDR3 DNA sequence: TGTGCCAGCAGCTTTCCCGACTGGGATGAGCAGTTCTTC. Encoded protein: CASSFPDWDEQFF.

This clone occurred once. The V gene is TRBV28, the J gene TRBJ1-1, with unresolved D. Trimming shortened V by 5 bases and J by 3 bases, and 16 bases separated the two germline ends. This CDR3 is built from 15 residues. Germline CDR1 MDHEN, CDR2 SYDVKM. The CDR3 nucleotides are TGTGCCAGCAGTCCCCCGGGTTTTGCGGACACTGAAGCTTTCTTT. Its translation is CASSPPGFADTEAFF.

The chain joins TRBV6-4 to TRBJ2-7; D perhaps matches TRBD1 (6 bases). Trimming took 7 bases from V and 1 from J, leaving 8 bases between them. Germline lookup yields CDR1 MRHNA and CDR2 SNTAGT. This CDR3 comprises 12 residues. CDR3 bases: TGTGCCAGCACGGACAGTTCCTACGAGCAGTACTTC. Translating it yields CASTDSSYEQYF.

The chain is built from TRBV9 and TRBJ2-3, with 10 nucleotides matching TRBD2. From germline, CDR1 is SGDLS and CDR2 YYNGEE. This CDR3 is 16 amino acids long. J gave up 1 base and V 3 bases, and 5 bases lay outside the gene matches. This CDR3 is CASSELGLAGTDTQYF. The DNA for the CDR3 is TGTGCCAGCAGCGAACTAGGACTAGCGGGCACAGATACGCAGTATTTT. Full variable domain (missing parts from reference TRBV9 and TRBJ2-3): DSGVTQTPKHLITATGQRVTLRCSPRSGDLSVYWYQQSLDQGLQFLIQYYNGEERAKGNILERFSAQQFPDLHSELNLSSLELGDSALYFCASSELGLAGTDTQYFGPGTRLTVL.

The V gene is TRBV27, the J gene TRBJ1-5, with D possibly TRBD1 on 5 matching bases. This CDR3 spans 16 amino acids. Germline V gene data show CDR1 as MNHEY and CDR2 as SMNVEV (reference sequence). The ends were cut back, 6 bases at V and 8 bases at J, with 23 bases in the middle. This CDR3 is CASSSHGTARMEPQHF. The CDR3 DNA reads as TGTGCCAGCAGCAGCCACGGGACCGCCCGCATGGAGCCCCAGCATTTT.

J is TRBJ2-7 and V is TRBV5-6, with 7 bases that match TRBD1. The germline V gene has CDR1 SGHDT and CDR2 YYEEEE. This CDR3 contains 14 residues. Trimming removed 4 bases from V and 4 bases from J; junction bases left unmatched: 8. The CDR3 nucleotides are TGTGCCAGCAGCCGCCGGACAGGAGAATACGAGCAGTACTTC. Its protein is CASSRRTGEYEQYF.

This clone has a handful of counts. V usage is TRBV29-1 and J usage is TRBJ2-5, with D perhaps TRBD2 (5 bases). This CDR3 has 14 residues. The germline gives CDR1 SQVTM, CDR2 ANQGSEA. The V end lost 6 bases, the J end lost 5 bases, and 19 bases lay between the germline ends. CDR3 protein: CSVGRVVRGETQYF. The CDR3 region has the DNA TGCAGCGTAGGAAGGGTGGTTCGAGGGGAGACCCAGTACTTC. Filled out from reference TRBV29-1 and TRBJ2-5, the complete variable domain reads SAVISQKPSRDICQRGTSLTIQCQVDSQVTMMFWYRQQPGQSLTLIATANQGSEATYESGFVIDKFPISRPNLTFSTLTVSNMSPEDSSIYLCSVGRVVRGETQYFGPGTRLLVL.

Only a few counts were recorded for this clone. The J gene is TRBJ1-2, the V gene TRBV27; no clear D. This CDR3 spans 13 amino acids. Trimming removed 2 bases at V and 8 bases at J, with 12 bases between. Per germline, CDR1 MNHEY and CDR2 SMNVEV (reference sequence). CDR3 protein: CASSLNAHSGYTF. CDR3 DNA: TGTGCCAGCAGTTTAAACGCCCATTCGGGCTACACCTTC.

This clone was found once. The chain couples TRBV19 to TRBJ2-1, with 11 bases identical to TRBD2. CDR3 size: 15 residues. V lost 2 bases and J lost 6; bases outside the gene matches: 3. The germline gives CDR1 LNHDA, CDR2 SQIVND (reference sequence). CDR3 in amino acids: CASSIFSGRANEQFF. CDR3 nucleotides: TGTGCCAGTAGTATATTTAGCGGGAGGGCCAATGAGCAGTTCTTC.

The chain links TRBV15 to TRBJ2-7; 10 positions match TRBD2. The junction had 4 bases not matched to a gene; V was cut back by 6 bases and J by 5 bases. CDR1 is LNHNV, CDR2 YYDKDF, per germline (reference sequence). The CDR3 totals 13 residues. The CDR3 loop is CATRVAGGNEQYF. DNA of the CDR3: TGTGCCACCAGAGTAGCGGGAGGTAACGAGCAGTACTTC.

The chain combines TRBV27 with TRBJ1-1; D might be TRBD1 (6 bases). V was cut by 6 bases and J by 0 bases, with 11 bases left in between. Germline CDR1 MNHEY, CDR2 SMNVEV (reference sequence). The CDR3 is made up of 14 amino acids. This CDR3 is CASRVDRMNTEAFF. The CDR3 nucleotides read TGTGCCAGCAGGGTCGACAGGATGAACACTGAAGCTTTCTTT.